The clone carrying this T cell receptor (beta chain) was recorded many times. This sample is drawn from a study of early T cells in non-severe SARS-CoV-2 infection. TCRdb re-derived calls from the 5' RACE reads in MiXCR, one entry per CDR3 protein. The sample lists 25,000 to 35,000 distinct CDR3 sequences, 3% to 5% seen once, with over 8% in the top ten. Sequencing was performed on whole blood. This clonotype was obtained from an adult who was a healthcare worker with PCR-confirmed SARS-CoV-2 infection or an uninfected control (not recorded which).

The CDR3 loop reads CASSYYRGGDEQYF. Here the CDR3 DNA reads TGTGCCAGCAGTTATTACAGGGGTGGCGACGAGCAGTACTTC. The chain uses TRBV6-5 and TRBJ2-7, with 7 bases lining up with TRBD1. V lost 3 bases, J lost 5 bases, and 7 bases stayed unmatched. The CDR3 has 14 amino acids. CDR1 is MNHEY and CDR2 is SVGAGI in the germline V gene.